This is a list of T cell receptor beta chains from one sample in a study of T cell changes during pregnancy in multiple sclerosis. Using immunoSEQ multiplex PCR, the repertoire was profiled, and TCRdb retains in-frame clones only, with some absent. This table has around 42,000 clones, roughly nine tenths appearing once. Here the sequenced sample was CD4+ T cells from peripheral blood mononuclear cells, taken in the third trimester of pregnancy. These receptors were taken from a female donor with multiple sclerosis, enrolled in a pregnancy study. CDR3s include the opening cysteine and the closing phenylalanine or tryptophan. Fields, in order: J gene, clone size, D gene, V gene, CDR3 protein, CDR3 DNA. A D gene is named only where the DNA matches it firmly. Expanded clones get a size class; other rows say once, few or many, or leave the size out.

TRBJ2-1 | - | TRBD2 | TRBV18 | CASSPPQTSGSTNEQFF | TGTGCCAGCTCACCACCCCAAACTAGCGGATCGACCAATGAGCAGTTCTTC
TRBJ1-2 | - | - | TRBV2 | CASSESRGERDGYTF | TGTGCCAGCAGTGAAAGCCGGGGGGAGCGTGATGGCTACACCTTC
TRBJ2-7 | - | TRBD2 | TRBV18 | CASSPGMGLAGFPSYEQYF | TGTGCCAGCTCACCAGGGATGGGACTAGCGGGATTCCCCTCCTACGAGCAGTACTTC
TRBJ2-1 | - | - | TRBV7-9 | CASRRFMVNEQFF | TGTGCCAGCAGGAGATTCATGGTGAATGAGCAGTTCTTC
TRBJ2-2 | once | - | TRBV4-1 | CASSQGLGGYTGELFF | TGCGCCAGCAGCCAAGGGCTCGGAGGATACACCGGGGAGCTGTTTTTT
TRBJ2-5 | - | - | TRBV11-2 | CASSLGAKPQETQYF | TGTGCCAGCAGCTTAGGAGCAAAGCCCCAAGAGACCCAGTACTTC
TRBJ2-3 | - | - | TRBV5-1 | CASSGLNTDTQYF | TGCGCCAGCAGCGGACTGAACACAGATACGCAGTATTTT
TRBJ1-3 | - | TRBD1 | TRBV19 | CATGTGEAGNTIYF | TGTGCCACCGGGACAGGGGAAGCTGGAAACACCATATATTTT
TRBJ1-2 | - | TRBD1 | TRBV19 | CASSTRTGMGGYTF | TGTGCCAGTAGTACCCGGACAGGCATGGGCGGCTACACCTTC
TRBJ2-1 | once | TRBD2 | TRBV5-1 | CASSPGASGRTYNEQFF | TGCGCCAGCAGCCCCGGAGCTAGCGGGAGGACCTACAATGAGCAGTTCTTC
TRBJ2-7 | - | - | TRBV16 | CASSQGSELYEQYF | TGTGCCAGCAGCCAAGGTAGCGAGCTCTACGAGCAGTACTTC
TRBJ2-7 | - | - | TRBV5-1 | CASSLGSAGSYEQYF | TGCGCCAGCAGCTTGGGATCCGCCGGTTCCTACGAGCAGTACTTC
TRBJ1-3 | once | TRBD1 | TRBV19 | CASSTRTGAGNTIYF | TGTGCCAGTAGTACACGGACAGGGGCTGGAAACACCATATATTTT
TRBJ2-7 | once | TRBD1 | TRBV27 | CASRVQGVPYEQYF | TGTGCCAGCAGAGTGCAGGGGGTCCCCTACGAGCAGTACTTC
TRBJ1-5 | - | TRBD1 | TRBV10-3 | CAISRQGQDQPQHF | TGTGCCATCAGCCGACAGGGTCAGGATCAGCCCCAGCATTTT
TRBJ1-2 | - | - | TRBV2 | CASSERQGYGYTF | TGTGCCAGCAGTGAACGGCAGGGCTATGGCTACACCTTC
TRBJ1-2 | - | - | TRBV10-3 | CAISLQGTNYGYTF | TGTGCCATCAGCCTACAGGGTACTAACTACGGCTACACCTTC
TRBJ1-1 | - | TRBD1 | TRBV5-4 | CASSPDRVNTEAFF | TGTGCCAGCAGCCCGGACAGGGTCAACACTGAAGCTTTCTTT
TRBJ2-5 | few | TRBD2 | TRBV19 | CASSTGTSGRETQYF | TGTGCCAGTAGTACCGGGACTAGCGGGAGAGAGACCCAGTACTTC
TRBJ2-2 | once | TRBD2 | TRBV18 | CASSSMARRETTGELFF | TGTGCCAGCTCCAGTATGGCACGGCGGGAGACCACCGGGGAGCTGTTTTTT
TRBJ2-3 | - | - | TRBV5-1 | CASSLVRAGKDTQYF | TGCGCCAGCAGCTTGGTCAGGGCAGGGAAGGATACGCAGTATTTT
TRBJ2-2 | - | - | TRBV28 | CASSYRQWPAQNTGELFF | TGTGCCAGCAGTTACCGACAATGGCCAGCTCAGAACACCGGGGAGCTGTTTTTT
TRBJ2-5 | - | - | TRBV7-7 | CASSLATSRGTQYF | TGTGCTAGCAGCTTAGCGACGTCCCGCGGGACCCAGTACTTC
TRBJ1-4 | - | - | TRBV5-1 | CASSLIVGSSANEKLFF | TGCGCCAGCAGCTTAATAGTAGGGAGCTCTGCTAATGAAAAACTGTTTTTT
TRBJ1-1 | - | TRBD1 | TRBV6-5 | CASSYQSRGEAFF | TGTGCCAGCAGTTACCAGTCCAGGGGGGAAGCTTTCTTT
TRBJ2-7 | - | TRBD1 | TRBV30 | CAWSSRGLIGYEQYF | TGTGCCTGGAGTAGCAGGGGGTTGATTGGCTACGAGCAGTACTTC
TRBJ2-7 | - | - | TRBV7-9 | CASSLTGPPYEQYF | TGTGCCAGCAGCTTAACAGGACCACCCTACGAGCAGTACTTC
TRBJ2-5 | - | - | TRBV28 | CASSSGQHQETQYF | TGTGCCAGCAGTTCGGGTCAACATCAAGAGACCCAGTACTTC
TRBJ2-7 | - | - | TRBV21-1 | CASSIPPGLGHEQYF | TGTGCCAGCAGCATTCCTCCGGGACTTGGGCACGAGCAGTACTTC
TRBJ2-5 | - | - | TRBV11-1 | CASTFAYQETQYF | TGTGCCAGCACTTTCGCGTACCAAGAGACCCAGTACTTC
TRBJ2-1 | - | TRBD2 | TRBV7-2 | CASSAAGTSGVGGYNEQFF | TGTGCCAGCAGCGCCGCCGGGACTAGCGGGGTGGGTGGGTACAATGAGCAGTTCTTC
TRBJ2-7 | - | - | TRBV30 | CAWSEGGGQPYEQYF | TGTGCCTGGAGTGAGGGTGGGGGACAACCCTACGAGCAGTACTTC
TRBJ1-1 | few | - | TRBV10-3 | CAISENSVWTEAFF | TGTGCCATCAGTGAGAATTCGGTGTGGACTGAAGCTTTCTTT
TRBJ1-5 | - | - | TRBV2 | CASSEGAGLWPQHF | TGTGCCAGCAGTGAAGGGGCGGGGTTATGGCCCCAGCATTTT
TRBJ2-2 | - | - | TRBV5-6 | CASSLGAGELFF | TGTGCCAGCAGCTTGGGAGCCGGGGAGCTGTTTTTT
TRBJ2-2 | - | TRBD2 | TRBV25-1 | CASSHSGRIAGELFF | TGTGCCAGCAGCCATAGCGGGAGGATTGCCGGGGAGCTGTTTTTT
TRBJ2-7 | once | TRBD2 | TRBV18 | CASSRGLAGDLEQYF | TGTGCCAGCTCACGCGGACTAGCGGGGGACTTGGAGCAGTACTTC
TRBJ1-3 | - | - | TRBV5-4 | CAVGVHGNTIYF | TGTGCAGTAGGGGTCCATGGAAACACCATATATTTT
TRBJ2-7 | - | - | TRBV2 | CASSEFAGINEQYF | TGTGCCAGCAGTGAATTTGCGGGGATCAACGAGCAGTACTTC
TRBJ1-4 | - | - | TRBV5-4 | CASSLAGGFRPTNEKLFF | TGTGCCAGCAGCTTGGCCGGCGGTTTCCGTCCAACTAATGAAAAACTGTTTTTT
TRBJ2-1 | - | - | TRBV10-3 | CAITGTSEGDEQFF | TGTGCCATCACAGGGACATCGGAAGGGGATGAGCAGTTCTTC
TRBJ1-2 | few | - | TRBV19 | CASSTQGYLGYTF | TGTGCCAGTAGTACACAGGGATACTTAGGCTACACCTTC
TRBJ2-3 | - | - | TRBV7-3 | CASSPGTSTDTQYF | TGTGCCAGCAGCCCCGGGACTAGCACAGATACGCAGTATTTT
TRBJ2-1 | once | - | TRBV7-2 | CASSLATLAPYNEQFF | TGTGCCAGCAGCTTAGCGACCCTAGCTCCCTACAATGAGCAGTTCTTC
TRBJ2-6 | once | TRBD1 | TRBV14 | CASSYHRGSGANVLTF | TGTGCCAGCAGCTACCACAGGGGTTCCGGGGCCAACGTCCTGACTTTC
TRBJ2-2 | - | - | TRBV18 | CASSPIDLGSGGELFF | TGTGCCAGCTCACCCATAGACCTGGGCTCTGGTGGGGAGCTGTTTTTT
TRBJ2-4 | - | TRBD1 | TRBV6-5 | CARKGRGGQGNIQYF | TGTGCCAGGAAGGGAAGAGGAGGACAGGGGAACATTCAGTACTTC
TRBJ2-4 | - | - | TRBV7-9 | CASSLDSQSQYF | TGTGCCAGCAGCTTAGACTCACAGTCGCAGTACTTC
TRBJ2-6 | - | - | TRBV4-3 | CASSQSSGANVLTF | TGCGCCAGCAGCCAGTCATCTGGGGCCAACGTCCTGACTTTC
TRBJ2-3 | - | - | TRBV2 | CARMRGPNTDTQYF | TGTGCCAGGATGCGGGGACCGAACACAGATACGCAGTATTTT
TRBJ2-1 | - | TRBD1 | TRBV7-2 | CASSPTGGKYNEQFF | TGTGCCAGCAGCCCTACAGGGGGCAAGTACAATGAGCAGTTCTTC
TRBJ2-1 | once | - | TRBV25-1 | CASSVTHSNEQFF | TGTGCCAGCAGTGTGACTCACTCCAATGAGCAGTTCTTC
TRBJ2-1 | - | TRBD1 | TRBV6-4 | CASGTGDPSYNEQFF | TGTGCCAGCGGGACAGGGGACCCCTCCTACAATGAGCAGTTCTTC
TRBJ1-3 | - | TRBD1 | TRBV6-4 | CASSELGQGASRGNTIYF | TGTGCCAGCAGTGAGCTAGGACAGGGGGCTAGTCGTGGAAACACCATATATTTT
TRBJ1-2 | - | - | TRBV5-1 | CASSLSRGYGYTF | TGCGCCAGCAGCTTGAGTAGGGGATATGGCTACACCTTC
TRBJ2-5 | few | TRBD1 | TRBV18 | CASSPPIANRGQETQYF | TGTGCCAGCTCACCACCGATTGCCAACAGGGGGCAAGAGACCCAGTACTTC
TRBJ2-1 | - | - | TRBV28 | CATLTRENYNEQFF | TGTGCCACCTTGACTAGAGAGAATTACAATGAGCAGTTCTTC
TRBJ2-2 | - | TRBD2 | TRBV18 | CASSPGAGGGTGELFF | TGTGCCAGCTCACCCGGAGCGGGAGGTGGCACCGGGGAGCTGTTTTTT
TRBJ1-2 | - | TRBD1 | TRBV6-6 | CASSPGQGGGYTF | TGTGCCAGCAGTCCAGGACAGGGGGGTGGCTACACCTTC
TRBJ2-1 | - | - | TRBV7-2 | CASSLLRGINNEQFF | TGTGCCAGCAGTTTACTCAGGGGAATTAACAATGAGCAGTTCTTC